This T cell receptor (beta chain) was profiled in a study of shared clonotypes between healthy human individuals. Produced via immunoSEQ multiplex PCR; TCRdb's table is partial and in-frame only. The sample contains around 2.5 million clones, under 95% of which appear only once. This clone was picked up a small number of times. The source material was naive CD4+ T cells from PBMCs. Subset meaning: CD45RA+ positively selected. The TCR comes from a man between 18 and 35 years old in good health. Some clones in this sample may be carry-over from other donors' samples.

This CDR3 reads CASSLNRINTEAFF. CDR3 nucleotides: TGTGCCAGCAGCTTAAACAGGATTAACACTGAAGCTTTCTTT. The chain couples TRBV7-9 to TRBJ1-1; tentative D call: TRBD1 (5 bases). Per the germline V gene, CDR1 is SEHNR and CDR2 is FQNEAQ (reference sequence). The ends were cut back, 2 bases at V and 2 bases at J, with 9 bases in the middle. The CDR3 is 14 residues long.